The 14 T cell receptor beta chains below come from one sample, sequenced in a study of blood T cell repertoires in COVID-19 (dated by TCRdb to about 2020). The library was generated by the immunoSEQ multiplex PCR assay. TCRdb's version of the immuneACCESS table is confined to in-frame rearrangements and falls short of the full clone set. An unresolved V gene accounts for under half of the shortfall where checked; the remainder is of unknown origin. This sample gives 120,000 to 150,000 clones in total; approximately 86% of them show up just once. About 6.1% of the sample goes to the ten largest clones. The sample comprised PBMCs or T cells enriched from blood (not recorded which). The receptors were gathered from a woman in her 40s who had recovered from COVID-19.

This clone has just one count. The chain links TRBV18 to TRBJ2-5, with D possibly matching TRBD2 (5 bases). The V end lost 3 bases, the J end lost 0 bases, and 20 bases lay between the germline ends. The CDR3 loop spans 18 amino acids. Per the germline V gene, CDR1 is KGHSH and CDR2 is LQKENI. The CDR3: CASSPVFSEGLYQETQYF. The DNA for the CDR3 is TGTGCCAGCTCACCTGTTTTTTCTGAGGGTTTGTACCAAGAGACCCAGTACTTC.

The chain employs TRBV7-8 and TRBJ2-3, with 8 bases aligning to TRBD1. V shed 6 bases and J 3 bases; nucleotides not matched to a gene: 8. The CDR3 loop spans 15 amino acids. Germline V gene lookup returns CDR1 SGHVS and CDR2 FQNEAQ. The CDR3 sequence: CASRGTRGRTDTQYF. CDR3 sequence (DNA): TGTGCCAGCAGGGGTACCAGGGGGCGAACAGATACGCAGTATTTT.

The chain recombines TRBV19 with TRBJ1-1, with D hard to call. This CDR3 comprises 14 residues. V lost 3 bases, J lost 0 bases, and 8 bases lay in between. Per the germline V gene, CDR1 is LNHDA and CDR2 is SQIVND (reference sequence). Here the CDR3 reads CASSIQAVNTEAFF. The CDR3 DNA is TGTGCCAGTAGTATCCAGGCCGTGAACACTGAAGCTTTCTTT.

The chain combines TRBV19 with TRBJ1-5, with 7 positions matching TRBD1. The CDR3 totals 15 residues. Germline V gives CDR1 LNHDA, CDR2 SQIVND (reference sequence). Trimming took 3 bases from V and 2 from J; bases not matched to a gene: 4. In DNA, the CDR3 is TGTGCCAGTAGTATTACACAGGGGCGCAATCAGCCCCAGCATTTT. As protein: CASSITQGRNQPQHF.

The gene calls are TRBV29-1 and TRBJ1-2; 7 bases map to TRBD1. V gave up 4 bases and J gave up 4 bases; unmatched junction bases: 3. This CDR3 region has 12 residues. Germline CDR1 SQVTM, CDR2 ANQGSEA. The DNA for the CDR3 is TGCAGCGTTGCAGGGGGGAGCTATGGCTACACCTTC. Translation gives CSVAGGSYGYTF.

The rearrangement uses TRBV4-2 and TRBJ1-2, with 8 bases that match TRBD1. Trimming took 4 bases from V and 5 from J; bases not matched to a gene: 9. This CDR3 is 15 amino acids long. CDR1 is LGHNA, CDR2 YNFKEQ, per germline. Here the CDR3 DNA reads TGTGCCAGCAGCCCGCGGGCAGGGGGCGAATATGGCTACACCTTC. This codes for CASSPRAGGEYGYTF.

Regarding this clone: Since a much larger clone is just one base distant, this may be a read error. Different DNA sequences within this sample yield the same CDR3. The V call is TRBV24-1, the J call TRBJ2-2; 12 positions agree with TRBD1. Trimming took 3 bases from V and 6 from J; bases not matched to a gene: 4. The CDR3 totals 16 residues. Per the germline V gene, CDR1 is KGHDR and CDR2 is SFDVKD. CDR3 in DNA: TGTGCCACCAGTGATCCGGGACAGGGGGCATCCGGGGAGCTGTTTTTT. This sequence encodes CATSDPGQGASGELFF.

The V and J genes are TRBV4-1 and TRBJ2-5; 10 nucleotides line up with TRBD2. V lost 6 bases and J lost 7; bases outside the gene matches: 8. The CDR3 runs to 14 residues. Germline V lookup: CDR1 MGHRA, CDR2 YSYEKL. The DNA of the CDR3 is TGCGCCAGCAGTCAGCGGGAGGGCCCAGGGACCCAGTACTTC. Its protein is CASSQREGPGTQYF.

The rearrangement uses TRBV27 and TRBJ1-6; 9 positions agree with TRBD1. CDR1 and CDR2 (germline): MNHEY, SMNVEV (reference sequence). This CDR3 contains 14 residues. Trimming at V came to 6 bases and at J to 7 bases, leaving 4 bases not matched to a gene. The CDR3 protein is CASRPGTGNSPLHF. CDR3 DNA sequence: TGTGCCAGCAGGCCCGGGACAGGGAATTCACCCCTCCACTTT.

The chain is built from TRBV19 and TRBJ2-1; weak D call: TRBD1 (5 bases). The CDR3 runs to 12 residues. V dropped 2 bases and J dropped 9 bases, with 8 bases sitting between them. Germline-derived CDR1 and CDR2 are LNHDA and SQIVND (reference sequence). CDR3: CASSISGREQFF. The CDR3 DNA reads as TGTGCCAGTAGTATATCAGGGCGTGAGCAGTTCTTC.

The V gene is TRBV27, the J gene TRBJ1-1; D gene ambiguous. CDR3 length equals 13 residues. Trimming left V 2 bases short and J 7 bases short, with 11 bases between. Germline lookup yields CDR1 MNHEY and CDR2 SMNVEV (reference sequence). CDR3: CASSLHWAGEAFF. For the CDR3, the DNA is TGTGCCAGCAGTTTACACTGGGCAGGTGAAGCTTTCTTT.

J is TRBJ2-7 and V is TRBV5-1; TRBD1 matches at 7 bases. Looked up from germline, CDR1 is SGHRS and CDR2 is YFSETQ. Losses at the gene ends were 0 bases for V and 2 bases for J; bases not matched to a gene: 5. The CDR3 is 15 residues long. DNA for the CDR3: TGCGCCAGCAGCTTGGACGGGACAGCTACCTACGAGCAGTACTTC. Translating it yields CASSLDGTATYEQYF.

The chain combines TRBV27 with TRBJ2-1; D may be TRBD1 (7 bases). From germline, CDR1 is MNHEY and CDR2 SMNVEV (reference sequence). The CDR3 runs 16 residues. V lost 7 bases and J 5 bases, leaving 21 bases between the germline ends. CDR3 nucleotides: TGTGCCAGCACCCAGGTGAGGGGGCCGGGGGACAATGAGCAGTTCTTC. This codes for CASTQVRGPGDNEQFF.

The chain links TRBV19 to TRBJ2-7; TRBD2 aligns across 9 bases. Germline lookup yields CDR1 LNHDA and CDR2 SQIVND (reference sequence). The CDR3 consists of 15 residues. V lost 5 bases and J lost 2; bases outside the gene matches: 7. The CDR3, as DNA: TGTGCCAGTAGTGAGTTAGCGGGAGTCACCTACGAGCAGTACTTC. Translated: CASSELAGVTYEQYF.